This record covers a single T cell receptor beta chain. Its antigen is unidentified. In replicate PCRs of unsorted PBMC, approximately 280 ng DNA, around 29,000 T cell genomes, was used. Using immunoSEQ multiplex PCR, the repertoire was profiled, and TCRdb retains in-frame clones only, with some absent. This sample has more than 450,000 clones, with more than 65% found just once. This CDR3 comprises 12 residues. The germline V gene encodes CDR1 MDHEN and CDR2 SYDVKM. This entry is derived from a study of shared clonotypes between healthy human individuals. General study findings and limits: Sampling was confined to blood; repertoires within tissues likely differ.

The V and J genes are TRBV28 and TRBJ1-4, with D possibly matching TRBD1 (5 bases). This TCR came from a middle-aged woman in good health. Some clones in this sample may be carry-over from other donors' samples. The sample taken for sequencing was PBMCs. CDR3 sequence: CAGGEANEKLFF. As DNA, the CDR3 is TGTGCGGGGGGGGAGGCTAATGAAAAACTGTTTTTT. Filled out from reference TRBV28 and TRBJ1-4, the complete variable domain reads DVKVTQSSRYLVKRTGEKVFLECVQDMDHENMFWYRQDPGLGLRLIYFSYDVKMKEKGDIPEGYSVSREKKERFSLILESASTNQTSMYLCAGGEANEKLFFGSGTQLSVL.